This T cell receptor (beta chain) was captured by sequencing in a study of cytomegalovirus exposure and HLA in healthy donors (dated by TCRdb to about 2017). As for the study more broadly: According to a later analysis, one platform produced both the 110 or so validation repertoires and the roughly 660 repertoires of the first cohort. The study aimed to test whether cataloging public T cell receptors could reveal signatures of past pathogen exposure. Along with the roughly 610-subject first cohort, a separate validation cohort of some 130 different subjects was used. High-throughput TCR immunosequencing, statistical association of individual TCRs with disease status, and machine learning were combined to predict cytomegalovirus infection status. Points the paper makes about the study in general: The study gave a list of under 200 TCR beta chains associated with cytomegalovirus. A later analysis found that TCRs clustered in the first cohort also tended to co-occur in the 130 or so validation repertoires, with about 94% of cluster scores above 0. The authors suggested that the approach could potentially be generalized to other disease states and immunological phenotypes. A later analysis lacked HLA typing for the validation cohort, so it scored co-occurrence in that cohort across all 120 repertoires. The classifier was reported to diagnose cytomegalovirus status with high specificity and sensitivity in both the original cohort and the validation cohort. A few of the identified cytomegalovirus-associated TCR beta chains were confirmed in vitro to be specific for cytomegalovirus antigens. Most TCR sequences were seen in very few donors, while some public TCRs were found in many individuals.

V is clipped by 0 bases and J by 8 bases, and the sequence between their germline boundaries is 11 bases long. CDR1 and CDR2 (SGHDT, YYEEEE) derive from the germline V gene. Counted from cysteine to phenylalanine, this CDR3 has 13 amino acids. Only the CDR3 DNA stays, 39 bases, in frame from base 1. The donors belonged to the validation cohort of under 150 subjects, which was separate from the roughly 670-subject first cohort. Notes on this clone: The specificity of this receptor is unknown. Per-base quality was not reported, and no clone a single base away is much larger than it.

The method was the immunoSEQ multiplex PCR assay. Regarding the original processing steps: A statistical classification framework was built to diagnose cytomegalovirus status from the catalog of TCR beta chain sequences. The table comes from immuneACCESS by way of TCRdb, which keeps in-frame sequences with V and J called. Part of the clones is missing from these tables; in studies checked, under half for an unresolved V gene and the rest for unknown reasons. Clonal size and the V and J genes are those of that table, whereas D and trimming came from the DNA. The table for this sample lists roughly 60,000 clones; under 95% of them were counted only once. Over 1% of the sample belongs to the ten largest clones.

The TCR originated in a woman between 18 and 29 years old in good health and CMV-seronegative. The chain is made from TRBV5-6 and TRBJ1-2, with no D gene named confidently. Material for sequencing was PBMCs. The sequenced DNA is TGTGCCAGCAGCTTGGACAGCTCGTGGGGCTACACCTTC. This translates into CASSLDSSWGYTF.